One and the same sample provided the 21 T cell receptor beta chains below, sequenced in a study of cytomegalovirus exposure and HLA in healthy donors. Use of 60 Vbeta and 13 Jbeta primers characterized the PCR. Some clones are missing from TCRdb's copy, which holds only in-frame ones; the method was immunoSEQ multiplex PCR. Counted here are some 13,000 clones, about 60% occurring once; the ten biggest clones make up approximately 17%. What was sequenced was PBMCs. Receptors were obtained from a woman aged 45-65 years in good health and CMV-seropositive.

The V gene is TRBV28, the J gene TRBJ2-4; D is unresolved. Germline V gives CDR1 MDHEN, CDR2 SYDVKM. This CDR3 spans 15 amino acids. With 4 bases removed from V and 5 bases from J, the gap between germline ends came to 15 bases. CDR3 bases: TGTGCCAGCAGTTCCTCGACTCGAATCGAAAACATTCAGTACTTC. Its protein product is CASSSSTRIENIQYF.

In this sample, this clone turned up a few times. In nucleotides, the CDR3 is TGTGCCAGCAGTGACCCCGGACAGGGCCGAGGCTACACCTTC. Translating gives CASSDPGQGRGYTF. The chain couples TRBV25-1 to TRBJ1-2; 8 positions match TRBD1. The CDR3 totals 14 residues. CDR1 is MGHDK and CDR2 is SYGVNS in the germline V gene. The V and J ends lost 3 bases and 8 bases, in that order; junction bases with no gene match: 8.

V usage is TRBV30 and J usage is TRBJ1-3; D uncertain. The V gene lost 0 bases and the J gene lost 4 bases, with 4 bases spanning the gap. The CDR3 is made up of 12 amino acids. Germline lookup yields CDR1 GTSNPN and CDR2 SVGIG (reference sequence). The CDR3 sequence: CAWSVPGNTIYF. The DNA for the CDR3 is TGTGCCTGGAGTGTTCCGGGAAACACCATATATTTT.

This clone is termed medium-sized. The V and J genes are TRBV19 and TRBJ1-1; weak D call: TRBD1 (6 bases). Trimming pared 5 bases from V and 6 bases from J, leaving 13 bases between. The CDR3 is made up of 13 amino acids. Germline assignment: CDR1 LNHDA and CDR2 SQIVND (reference sequence). CDR3 bases: TGTGCCAGTAGTGCGACAGGCATCTCTGAAGCTTTCTTT. Its translation: CASSATGISEAFF.

V is TRBV7-8 and J is TRBJ2-1; 14 nucleotides align to TRBD2. There are 16 residues in the CDR3. Germline V lookup: CDR1 SGHVS, CDR2 FQNEAQ. Trimming at V came to 5 bases and at J to 7 bases, leaving 7 bases not matched to a gene. Here the CDR3 DNA reads TGTGCCAGCAGCAAGCCGGGACTAGCGGGAGTGAATGAGCAGTTCTTC. Translation gives CASSKPGLAGVNEQFF.

The sample holds a few counts of this clone. The genes are TRBV6-5 and TRBJ1-3, with a tentative D call TRBD1 (5 bases). Germline CDR1 reads MNHEY; CDR2 reads SVGAGI. Deletions cut 6 bases from V and 0 bases from J, with 12 bases between. This CDR3 spans 15 amino acids. The DNA for the CDR3 is TGTGCCAGCAGCCGCTCGGGGGACTCTGGAAACACCATATATTTT. It codes for CASSRSGDSGNTIYF.

The sample holds a few counts of this clone. CDR3 region: CASSPQGGKLFF. The CDR3 nucleotides are TGTGCCAGCAGCCCTCAAGGGGGTAAACTGTTTTTT. The chain uses TRBV7-6 and TRBJ1-4; D is possibly TRBD1 (6 bases). Trimming took 5 bases from V and 11 from J, leaving 12 bases between them. The length of the CDR3 is 12 residues. Germline-derived CDR1 and CDR2 are SGHVS and FNYEAQ.

The rearrangement links TRBV30 to TRBJ2-1, with a possible D match to TRBD2 (5 bases). This CDR3 spans 13 amino acids. Germline V gene data show CDR1 as GTSNPN and CDR2 as SVGIG (reference sequence). V shed 2 bases and J shed 8 bases, with 13 bases lying between them. This chain's CDR3 is CAWSRPSLDEQFF. In nucleotides, the CDR3 is TGTGCCTGGAGTCGGCCTAGCCTGGATGAGCAGTTCTTC.

This clone was recorded once. This sequence joins TRBV5-1 and TRBJ1-1; the match to TRBD1 covers 9 bases. The CDR3 totals 13 residues. CDR1 is SGHRS and CDR2 is YFSETQ in the germline V gene. After removal of 3 bases from V and 5 bases from J, the junction contained 2 bases not matched to a gene. The CDR3 sequence is CASSWDRDTEAFF. The CDR3 DNA follows: TGCGCCAGCAGCTGGGACAGGGATACTGAAGCTTTCTTT.

In its sample, this clone is medium-sized (0.01 to 0.1%). V gene TRBV29-1 combines with J gene TRBJ2-1; 13 bases are a match to TRBD2. Per germline, CDR1 SQVTM and CDR2 ANQGSEA. CDR3 size: 14 residues. Trimming removed 7 bases from V and 6 bases from J; junction bases left unmatched: 6. The CDR3 DNA sequence: TGCAGCGGCAAACTAGCGGGAGGGAGCAATGAGCAGTTCTTC. Translated: CSGKLAGGSNEQFF.

The chain joins TRBV7-3 to TRBJ2-3; no clear D gene. The V end was cut by 2 bases, the J end by 7 bases, with 10 bases between. The CDR3 loop spans 13 amino acids. Per germline, CDR1 SGHTA and CDR2 FQGTGA. The chain's CDR3 is CASSLEEGYTQYF. CDR3 bases: TGTGCCAGCAGCTTAGAGGAAGGCTATACGCAGTATTTT.

V usage is TRBV7-2 and J usage is TRBJ2-5; TRBD2 matches at 11 bases. With V trimmed by 4 bases and J by 11 bases, 12 bases remained unmatched. Germline lookup yields CDR1 SGHTA and CDR2 FQGNSA. This CDR3 has 15 residues. CDR3 sequence reads: CASSSLAGGPGEQYF. The CDR3 region has the DNA TGTGCCAGCAGCTCGCTAGCGGGGGGCCCAGGGGAGCAGTACTTC.

A word on this clone: The junction differs from germline at one of its ends, possibly a read error. This chain joins TRBV6-5 and TRBJ2-3; D ambiguous. Germline V CDR1 and CDR2: MNHEY, SVGAGI. The CDR3 consists of 13 residues. CDR3 nucleotides: TGTGCCAGCAGTTCTACCACGCCCTTCGATCTCGCCTTT. Translation gives CASSSTTPFDLAF.

This clone was counted a few times. The J gene is TRBJ1-1, the V gene TRBV4-2; D not certain. The CDR3 consists of 18 residues. With 0 bases removed from V and 4 bases from J, the gap between germline ends came to 21 bases. The germline V gene encodes CDR1 LGHNA and CDR2 YNFKEQ. CDR3 loop: CASSQDIKGAGTSTEAFF. CDR3 nucleotides: TGTGCCAGCAGCCAAGATATAAAAGGCGCAGGAACGAGCACTGAAGCTTTCTTT.

The chain couples TRBV5-5 to TRBJ2-7, with D uncertain. There are 11 residues in the CDR3. Trimming took off 6 bases at V and 0 bases at J, with 4 bases between the two ends. Germline values: CDR1 SGHKS, CDR2 YYEKEE (reference sequence). Here the CDR3 reads CASTLSYEQYF. The CDR3 region has the DNA TGTGCCAGCACCCTCTCCTACGAGCAGTACTTC.

The CDR3 DNA reads as TGCGCCAGCAGCTTGGGGGCTGGCGCTGAAGCTTTCTTT. Translation: CASSLGAGAEAFF. The genes are TRBV5-1 and TRBJ1-1; D is unclear. The CDR3 has 13 amino acids. V was trimmed by 0 bases and J by 6 bases, leaving 9 bases between them. Germline CDR1 is SGHRS and CDR2 is YFSETQ. The full variable domain, rest sourced from reference TRBV5-1 and TRBJ1-1, is KAGVTQTPRYLIKTRGQQVTLSCSPISGHRSVSWYQQTPGQGLQFLFEYFSETQRNKGNFPGRFSGRQFSNSRSEMNVSTLELGDSALYLCASSLGAGAEAFFGQGTRLTVV.

Sample share makes this clone medium-sized. CDR3 amino acids: CASTEGSYEQYF. CDR3 nucleotides: TGTGCCAGCACGGAGGGCTCCTACGAGCAGTACTTC. J is TRBJ2-7 and V is TRBV6-1, with TRBD2 as a possible D gene (6 bases). V was trimmed by 7 bases and J by 0 bases, leaving 7 bases between them. This CDR3 has 12 residues. CDR1 MNHNS and CDR2 SASEGT come from the germline V gene.

V and J are TRBV4-2 and TRBJ2-7; D gene ambiguous. The CDR3 length is 16 residues. Germline CDR1 and CDR2: LGHNA and YNFKEQ. V lost 1 base, J lost 0 bases, and 13 bases lay in between. The CDR3 sequence: CASSQAEVTSSYEQYF. The CDR3 DNA is TGTGCCAGCAGCCAAGCAGAGGTAACCAGCTCCTACGAGCAGTACTTC.

This clone was found once. This chain uses TRBV7-9 with TRBJ2-5; 11 positions agree with TRBD2. This CDR3 region has 14 residues. J gave up 3 bases and V 5 bases, and 2 bases lay outside the gene matches. Germline V gene lookup returns CDR1 SEHNR and CDR2 FQNEAQ (reference sequence). This CDR3 reads CASSQGLAEETQYF. In DNA, the CDR3 is TGTGCCAGCAGCCAGGGACTAGCGGAAGAGACCCAGTACTTC.

The chain links TRBV11-2 to TRBJ2-5; a weak D match, TRBD2 (6 bases). CDR3 length equals 14 residues. In germline, CDR1 is SGHAT, CDR2 FQNNGV. V was pared by 7 bases and J by 4 bases, with 16 bases between. The CDR3 here is CASTSAGRSETQYF. For the CDR3, the DNA is TGTGCCAGCACCTCGGCGGGGCGGTCAGAGACCCAGTACTTC.

The chain joins TRBV6-1 to TRBJ2-1; a possible D gene is TRBD1 (6 bases). CDR1 MNHNS and CDR2 SASEGT come from the germline V gene. The CDR3 is 12 amino acids. Trimming cost V 4 bases and J 8 bases, with 9 bases left between them. The chain's CDR3 is CASSAQGDEQFF. DNA for the CDR3: TGTGCCAGCAGTGCACAGGGTGATGAGCAGTTCTTC.